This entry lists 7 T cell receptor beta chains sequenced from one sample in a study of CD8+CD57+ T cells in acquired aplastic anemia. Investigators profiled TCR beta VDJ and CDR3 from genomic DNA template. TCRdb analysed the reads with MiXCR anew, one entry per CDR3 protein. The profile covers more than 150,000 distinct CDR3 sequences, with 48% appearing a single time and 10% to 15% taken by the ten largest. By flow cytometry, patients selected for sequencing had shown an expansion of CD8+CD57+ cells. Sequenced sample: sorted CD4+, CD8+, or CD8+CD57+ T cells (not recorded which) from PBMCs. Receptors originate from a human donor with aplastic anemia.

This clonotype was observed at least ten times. Written as DNA, the CDR3 is TGTGCCAGCAGTTACTCCCCCCGTCTGGAGAACACTGAAGCTTTCTTT. Translated: CASSYSPRLENTEAFF. The chain links TRBV6-6 to TRBJ1-1; D gene unclear. The CDR3 runs 16 residues. V lost 0 bases, J lost 1 base, and 12 bases lay in between. Germline values: CDR1 MNHNY, CDR2 SVGAGI (reference sequence).

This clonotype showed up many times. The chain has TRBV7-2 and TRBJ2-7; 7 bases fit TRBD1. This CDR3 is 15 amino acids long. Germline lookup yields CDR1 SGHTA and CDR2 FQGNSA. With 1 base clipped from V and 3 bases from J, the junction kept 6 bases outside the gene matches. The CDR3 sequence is CASSLVWTGDYEQYF. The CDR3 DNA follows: TGTGCCAGCAGCTTAGTCTGGACAGGAGACTACGAGCAGTACTTC.

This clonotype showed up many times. CDR3 nucleotides: TGTGCCAGCGCCGACAGGGGTCACTCCTACGAGCAGTACTTC. It translates to CASADRGHSYEQYF. The gene calls are TRBV12-3 or TRBV12-4 and TRBJ2-7, with 8 positions matching TRBD1. The CDR3 consists of 14 residues. J gave up 0 bases and V 8 bases, and 6 bases lay outside the gene matches.

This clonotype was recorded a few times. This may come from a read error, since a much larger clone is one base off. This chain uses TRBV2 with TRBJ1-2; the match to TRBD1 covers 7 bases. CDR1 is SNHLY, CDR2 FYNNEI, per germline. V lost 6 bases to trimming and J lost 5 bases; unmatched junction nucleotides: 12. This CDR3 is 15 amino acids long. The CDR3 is CASRGGEGALYGYTF. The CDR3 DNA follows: TGTGCCAGCAGGGGGGGGGAGGGGGCCTTGTATGGCTACACCTTC.

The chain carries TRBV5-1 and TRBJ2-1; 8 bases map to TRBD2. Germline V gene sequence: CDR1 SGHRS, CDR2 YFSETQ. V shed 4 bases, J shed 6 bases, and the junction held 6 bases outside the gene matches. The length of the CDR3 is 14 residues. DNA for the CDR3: TGCGCCAGCAGCCCGGGGGGGGCGCGCAATGAGCAGTTCTTC. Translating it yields CASSPGGARNEQFF. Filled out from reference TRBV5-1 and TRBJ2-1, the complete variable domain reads KAGVTQTPRYLIKTRGQQVTLSCSPISGHRSVSWYQQTPGQGLQFLFEYFSETQRNKGNFPGRFSGRQFSNSRSEMNVSTLELGDSALYLCASSPGGARNEQFFGPGTRLTVL.

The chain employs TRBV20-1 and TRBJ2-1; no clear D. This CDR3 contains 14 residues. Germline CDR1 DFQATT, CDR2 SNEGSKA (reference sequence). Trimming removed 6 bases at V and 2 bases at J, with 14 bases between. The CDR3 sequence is CSAHGATTYNEQFF. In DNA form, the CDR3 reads TGCAGTGCCCATGGAGCGACGACCTACAATGAGCAGTTCTTC.

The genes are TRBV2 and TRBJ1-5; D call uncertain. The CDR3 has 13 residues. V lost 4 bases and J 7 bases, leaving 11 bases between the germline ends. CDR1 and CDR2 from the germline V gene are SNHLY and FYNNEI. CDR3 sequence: CASSGGWEQPQHF. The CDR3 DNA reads TGTGCCAGCAGTGGGGGTTGGGAACAGCCCCAGCATTTT.